Presented here are 7 T cell receptor beta chains from one specimen sequenced in a study of blood T cell repertoires in COVID-19. Only in-frame clones appear in the TCRdb table, and some are missing; sequencing was by immunoSEQ multiplex PCR. The data hold roughly 400,000 clones, with about 90% observed a single time. Sequencing used peripheral blood. The origin of the receptors is a woman aged 60-75 years with COVID-19, enrolled during active disease.

A single count supports this clone. The rearrangement uses TRBV7-3 and TRBJ2-1, with D uncertain. CDR1 and CDR2 (germline): SGHTA, FQGTGA. This CDR3 spans 16 amino acids. The ends were cut back, 1 base at V and 1 base at J, with 11 bases in the middle. The CDR3 loop is CASSLRGHVSYNEQFF. The CDR3 DNA reads TGTGCCAGCAGCTTAAGAGGTCATGTGTCCTACAATGAGCAGTTCTTC.

This rearrangement joins TRBV5-6 to TRBJ1-3; 8 bases map to TRBD1. Germline values: CDR1 SGHDT, CDR2 YYEEEE. The V gene end was trimmed by 4 bases and the J gene end by 1 base; junction bases not matched to a gene: 7. CDR3 size: 16 residues. CDR3 amino acids: CASSTWTGSSGNTIYF. The CDR3 DNA reads as TGTGCCAGCAGCACCTGGACAGGGAGTTCTGGAAACACCATATATTTT.

V and J are TRBV4-2 and TRBJ1-1; D uncertain. Germline V CDR1 and CDR2: LGHNA, YNFKEQ. The ends were cut back, 1 base at V and 4 bases at J, with 10 bases in the middle. This CDR3 contains 14 residues. The CDR3 loop reads CASSQGARITEAFF. CDR3 DNA sequence: TGTGCCAGCAGCCAAGGGGCCCGGATCACTGAAGCTTTCTTT.

This clone was seen a single time. This chain joins TRBV6-5 and TRBJ1-5, with D unresolved. V was cut by 11 bases and J by 4 bases, with 21 bases left in between. The CDR3 sequence is 15 residues long. The germline V gene encodes CDR1 MNHEY and CDR2 SVGAGI. CDR3 coding DNA: TGTGCCGCCACTTGGCAGTTCGAGGGTAATCAGCCCCAGCATTTT. Translation: CAATWQFEGNQPQHF.

V gene TRBV27 combines with J gene TRBJ2-1; 7 nucleotides align to TRBD2. The germline CDR1 and CDR2 sequences are MNHEY and SMNVEV (reference sequence). The junction had 7 bases not matched to a gene; V was cut back by 5 bases and J by 12 bases. CDR3 size: 12 residues. CDR3 sequence: CASSPGGVGQFF. In nucleotides, the CDR3 is TGTGCCAGCAGTCCGGGAGGCGTCGGGCAGTTCTTC.

The V gene is TRBV24-1, the J gene TRBJ2-5, with D maybe TRBD1 (5 bases). Between the trimmed V and J ends, which lost 2 bases and 10 bases, there was a span of 10 bases. The CDR3 has 12 residues. CDR1 and CDR2 (germline): KGHDR, SFDVKD. The CDR3 region is CATSDSPGIQYF. CDR3 bases: TGTGCCACCAGTGATTCTCCAGGGATCCAGTACTTC.

This clone was detected only once. This chain uses TRBV21-1 with TRBJ1-5; TRBD1 is taken as the D call from the table, unchecked against the DNA. TRBV21-1 is listed as a pseudogene. The CDR3 consists of 17 residues. The CDR3 sequence is CASSKGGQLYSNQPQHF. As DNA, the CDR3 is TGTGCCAGCAGCAAAGGTGGACAGCTTTATAGCAATCAGCCCCAGCATTTT.